The 13 T cell receptor beta chains listed next were all sequenced from one sample in a study of cytomegalovirus exposure and HLA in healthy donors. PCR was performed using 60 Vbeta and 13 Jbeta primers. Repertoires were generated with immunoSEQ multiplex PCR, while TCRdb's copy carries only in-frame clones and drops some. The sample holds fewer than 200,000 clones, roughly 78% seen once. Source material: PBMCs. Source of these receptors: a woman in her thirties or forties in good health and CMV-seronegative.

The rearrangement uses TRBV2 and TRBJ2-2; TRBD1 aligns across 8 bases. There are 12 residues in the CDR3. The trim removed 11 bases at V and 7 bases at J, leaving 6 bases unmatched. The germline gives CDR1 SNHLY, CDR2 FYNNEI. CDR3 in amino acids: CAGGQAVGELFF. The CDR3 region has the DNA TGTGCCGGGGGACAGGCGGTCGGGGAGCTGTTTTTT.

The rearrangement uses TRBV2 and TRBJ1-3; maybe TRBD1 (6 bases). The CDR3 loop spans 17 amino acids. V was cut by 6 bases and J by 2 bases, with 20 bases left in between. The V gene's germline CDR1 is SNHLY and CDR2 FYNNEI. CDR3 loop: CASREPNRAWPGNTIYF. The CDR3 DNA is TGTGCCAGCAGGGAACCAAACAGGGCCTGGCCTGGAAACACCATATATTTT.

This clone has only one observation. This chain joins TRBV6-6 and TRBJ2-7; D remains ambiguous. Trimming shortened V by 6 bases and J by 6 bases, and 15 bases separated the two germline ends. Germline V lookup: CDR1 MNHNY, CDR2 SVGAGI (reference sequence). The CDR3 covers 13 residues. In DNA, the CDR3 is TGTGCCAGCAGCGGTCGGAGTGCCCCCGAGCAGTACTTC. Translation: CASSGRSAPEQYF.

This clone has only a few counts. The V gene is TRBV7-2, the J gene TRBJ1-4, with 12 bases matching TRBD1. CDR1 and CDR2 from the germline V gene are SGHTA and FQGNSA. The CDR3 contains 16 residues. V trimming: 8 bases; J trimming: 3 bases; junction bases outside the gene matches: 7. This CDR3 is CASARDRGHPNEKLFF. The CDR3 DNA reads as TGTGCCAGCGCACGGGACAGGGGGCATCCTAATGAAAAACTGTTTTTT.

This clone has just a few counts. The CDR3 sequence is CASNRAGGYNEQYF. The CDR3 DNA sequence: TGTGCCAGCAATAGGGCAGGGGGCTACAACGAGCAGTACTTC. The rearrangement uses TRBV6-5 and TRBJ2-7, with 8 nucleotides matching TRBD1. Germline V lookup: CDR1 MNHEY, CDR2 SVGAGI. This CDR3 is 14 amino acids long. The ends lost 7 bases at V and 5 bases at J; junction bases unmatched: 10.

The chain carries TRBV19 and TRBJ2-3; 8 bases line up with TRBD2. CDR3 length: 14 amino acids. Germline V gene data show CDR1 as LNHDA and CDR2 as SQIVND (reference sequence). Trimming cost V 4 bases and J 6 bases; bases outside gene matches: 6. DNA for the CDR3: TGTGCCAGTAGTAGCCAGCGGGAGTTGGATACGCAGTATTTT. It is translated as CASSSQRELDTQYF.

CDR3 residues: CASRLKAGVFNEQFF. The CDR3, as DNA: TGTGCCAGCAGGTTGAAAGCGGGAGTTTTCAATGAGCAGTTCTTC. The chain uses TRBV7-3 and TRBJ2-1, with 8 bases identical to TRBD2. Germline V gives CDR1 SGHTA, CDR2 FQGTGA. Trimming took 6 bases from V and 6 from J; bases not matched to a gene: 10. The CDR3 is 15 residues long.

The V and J genes are TRBV30 and TRBJ2-2; 7 bases are a match to TRBD2. CDR1 and CDR2 (germline): GTSNPN, SVGIG (reference sequence). The CDR3 spans 15 residues. V trimming: 4 bases; J trimming: 6 bases; junction bases outside the gene matches: 11. The DNA of the CDR3 is TGTGCCTGGAAAAAAGCGGGAATTAGGGCCGGGGAGCTGTTTTTT. Protein product: CAWKKAGIRAGELFF.

The genes are TRBV19 and TRBJ1-4; D is undetermined. The germline gives CDR1 LNHDA, CDR2 SQIVND (reference sequence). Trimming took 1 base from V and 7 from J, leaving 16 bases between them. CDR3 size: 16 residues. Here the CDR3 reads CASSIGRSTRGEKLFF. CDR3 in DNA: TGTGCCAGTAGTATAGGGAGGTCCACCCGAGGTGAAAAACTGTTTTTT.

This chain connects TRBV19 to TRBJ2-7; 10 positions agree with TRBD2. Looked up from germline, CDR1 is LNHDA and CDR2 is SQIVND (reference sequence). The CDR3 totals 17 residues. V gave up 3 bases and J gave up 1 base; unmatched junction bases: 9. The CDR3 DNA is TGTGCCAGTAGTATTGGAGCGGGAGGGCCAGGTTCCTACGAGCAGTACTTC. Encoded protein: CASSIGAGGPGSYEQYF.

The chain couples TRBV7-2 to TRBJ2-2; the match to TRBD2 covers 7 bases. This CDR3 is built from 16 residues. The V gene's germline CDR1 is SGHTA and CDR2 FQGNSA. V shed 1 base and J 4 bases; nucleotides not matched to a gene: 6. CDR3 protein: CASSLVGRAGTGELFF. The CDR3 DNA follows: TGTGCCAGCAGCTTAGTAGGGAGGGCGGGCACCGGGGAGCTGTTTTTT.

The chain couples TRBV7-9 to TRBJ2-3, with D hard to call. The V end lost 2 bases, the J end lost 7 bases, and 16 bases lay between the germline ends. The V gene's germline CDR1 is SEHNR and CDR2 FQNEAQ (reference sequence). This CDR3 spans 15 amino acids. The CDR3 here is CASSLSPPHLNTQYF. The DNA of the CDR3 is TGTGCCAGCAGCTTAAGCCCCCCTCACCTGAATACGCAGTATTTT.

The J gene is TRBJ2-5, the V gene TRBV2; 7 nucleotides match TRBD2. Germline-derived CDR1 and CDR2 are SNHLY and FYNNEI. This CDR3 is 13 amino acids long. Losses at the gene ends were 11 bases for V and 4 bases for J; bases not matched to a gene: 10. The CDR3 spells CAGGRVGRETQYF. The CDR3 region has the DNA TGTGCCGGAGGGAGGGTGGGGCGAGAGACCCAGTACTTC.